This section outlines one TCR beta chain sequence together with its context. Antigen unknown. The source of the sample is a study of OX40 agonist ivuxolimab in advanced cancers. Findings of the study overall: Low levels of normalized T-cell clonal expansion also appeared in some nonresponders.

The germline gives CDR1 SGHTS, CDR2 YDEGEE. This CDR3 comprises 16 residues. The V and J ends lost 5 bases and 2 bases, in that order; junction bases with no gene match: 11. Sequencing used immunoSEQ multiplex PCR; TCRdb keeps in-frame clones, though not all of them. This table holds just over 90,000 clones, 94% found once. The receptor's source is an adult with an advanced solid tumor such as melanoma, head and neck, liver or kidney cancer. Specimen: CD4+ or CD8+ T cells sorted from blood, collected in a trial of the OX40 agonist ivuxolimab. This rearrangement joins TRBV5-8 to TRBJ2-3; 7 bases agree with TRBD1. The CDR3 DNA follows: TGTGCCAGCAGGCCCGGGACAGTGGGCTTCACAGATACGCAGTATTTT. Amino acids: CASRPGTVGFTDTQYF.